This T cell receptor beta chain emerged from a study of response to subunit inactivated influenza vaccine. Overall study results and limits: Few additional T cells are recruited per seasonal influenza vaccination, authors suggested.

Each CDR3 protein gets one entry after TCRdb re-called the RT-PCR reads with MiXCR. The profile shows some 480,000 distinct CDR3 sequences, approximately 10% of them singletons. In its sample, this clonotype was seen many times. Its antigen is unidentified. This TCR came from a man aged 50-59 years who received an inactivated influenza vaccine. Sequencing used PBMCs from blood, obtained more than 35 days after vaccination.

As DNA, the CDR3 is TGTGCCAGCAGACAAAGACTAGCGCCTTACAATGAGCAGTTCTTC. Its translation is CASRQRLAPYNEQFF. J is TRBJ2-1 and V is TRBV4-2, with TRBD2 identical over 8 bases. This CDR3 region has 15 residues. Per the germline V gene, CDR1 is LGHNA and CDR2 is YNFKEQ. Trimming removed 6 bases from V and 4 bases from J; junction bases left unmatched: 8.